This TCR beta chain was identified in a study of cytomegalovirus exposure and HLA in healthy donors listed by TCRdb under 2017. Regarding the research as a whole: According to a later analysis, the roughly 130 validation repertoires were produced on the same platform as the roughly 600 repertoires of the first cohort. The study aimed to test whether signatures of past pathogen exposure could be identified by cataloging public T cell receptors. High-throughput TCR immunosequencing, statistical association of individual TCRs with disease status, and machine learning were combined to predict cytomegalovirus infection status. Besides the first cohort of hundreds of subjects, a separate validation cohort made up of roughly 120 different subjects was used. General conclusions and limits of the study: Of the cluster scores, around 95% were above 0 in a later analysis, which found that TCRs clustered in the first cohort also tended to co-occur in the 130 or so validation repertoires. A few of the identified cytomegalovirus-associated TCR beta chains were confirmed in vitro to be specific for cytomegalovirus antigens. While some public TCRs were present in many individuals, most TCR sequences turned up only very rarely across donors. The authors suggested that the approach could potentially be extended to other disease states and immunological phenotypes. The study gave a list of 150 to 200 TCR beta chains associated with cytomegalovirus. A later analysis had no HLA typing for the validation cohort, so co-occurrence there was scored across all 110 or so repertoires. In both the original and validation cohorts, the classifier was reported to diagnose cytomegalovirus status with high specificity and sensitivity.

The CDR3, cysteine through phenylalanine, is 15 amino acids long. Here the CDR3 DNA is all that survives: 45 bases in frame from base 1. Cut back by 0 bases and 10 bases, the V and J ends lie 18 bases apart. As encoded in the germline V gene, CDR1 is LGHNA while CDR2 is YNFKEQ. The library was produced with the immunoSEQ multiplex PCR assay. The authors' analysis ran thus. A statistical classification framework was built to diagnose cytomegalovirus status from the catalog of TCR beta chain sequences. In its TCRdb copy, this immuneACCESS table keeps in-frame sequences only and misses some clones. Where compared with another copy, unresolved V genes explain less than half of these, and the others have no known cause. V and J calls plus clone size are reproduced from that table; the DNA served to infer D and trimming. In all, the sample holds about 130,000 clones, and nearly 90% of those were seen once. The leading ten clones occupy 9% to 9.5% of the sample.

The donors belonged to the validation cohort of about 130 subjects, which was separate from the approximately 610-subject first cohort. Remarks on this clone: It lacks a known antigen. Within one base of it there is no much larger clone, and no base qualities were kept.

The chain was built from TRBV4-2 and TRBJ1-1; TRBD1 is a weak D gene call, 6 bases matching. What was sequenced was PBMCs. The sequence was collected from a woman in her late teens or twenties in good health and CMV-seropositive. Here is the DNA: TGTGCCAGCAGCCAAGATACAGGGCTGCAGCTTGCAGCTTTCTTT. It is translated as CASSQDTGLQLAAFF.